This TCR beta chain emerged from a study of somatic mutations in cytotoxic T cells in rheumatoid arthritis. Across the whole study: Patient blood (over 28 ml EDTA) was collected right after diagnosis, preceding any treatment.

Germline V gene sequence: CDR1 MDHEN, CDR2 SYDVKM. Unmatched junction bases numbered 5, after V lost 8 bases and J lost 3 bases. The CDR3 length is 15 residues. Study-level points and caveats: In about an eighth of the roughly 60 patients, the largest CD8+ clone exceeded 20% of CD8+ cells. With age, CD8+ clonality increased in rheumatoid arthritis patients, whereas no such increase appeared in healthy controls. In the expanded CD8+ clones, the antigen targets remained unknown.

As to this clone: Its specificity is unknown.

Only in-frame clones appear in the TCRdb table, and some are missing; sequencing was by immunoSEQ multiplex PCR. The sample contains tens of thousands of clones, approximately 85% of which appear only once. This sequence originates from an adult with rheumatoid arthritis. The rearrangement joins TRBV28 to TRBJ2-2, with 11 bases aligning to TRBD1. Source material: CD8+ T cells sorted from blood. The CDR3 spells CASRTGGAYTGELFF. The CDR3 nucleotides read TGTGCCAGCCGGACAGGGGGCGCATACACCGGGGAGCTGTTTTTT.